This TCR beta chain was profiled in a study of blood T cells in healthy people across ages. This clonotype was seen many times. Its antigen is not known. Total RNA extracted from each sample amounted to at least 5 micrograms. This CDR3 comprises 16 residues. Trimming removed 3 bases from V and 3 bases from J; junction bases left unmatched: 11. Looked up from germline, CDR1 is SGDLS and CDR2 is YYNGEE. Together with a sample-barcoded 5' primer, a J-beta primer mix was included in a second PCR lasting about 7 to 11 cycles. TCRdb processed the 5' RACE reads anew with MiXCR; each CDR3 protein has one entry. Here the sample spans 650,000 to 1,000,000 distinct CDR3 sequences, around 34% being singletons. Study-wide points: While age rose, TCR beta diversity per million T cells dropped in a roughly linear way.

This TCR was recovered from a man aged 18 to 30 in good health. This chain links TRBV9 with TRBJ1-2; the match to TRBD1 covers 7 bases. Sample: blood. The DNA of the CDR3 is TGTGCCAGCAGCGAGTCAGGGGGGGCTCTTGACTATGGCTACACCTTC. This translates into CASSESGGALDYGYTF.